These T cell receptor beta chains were read from a single sample in a study of CD8+ T cells in alopecia areata. Data came from immunoSEQ multiplex PCR; TCRdb stores just in-frame clones and leaves some out. The table has 120,000 or so clones, roughly 60% seen once. The sequenced sample was CD8+ T cells sorted from blood, obtained at week 4, from a patient treated with tofacitinib. These receptors came from a human donor with alopecia areata. Each CDR3 is given with its conserved first and last residue. A D gene is named only where the DNA matches it firmly. Some rows have no size entry. The others give once, few or many, or a class for an expanded clone.

TRBJ2-3,TRBD2,TRBV4-1,-,TGCGCCAGCAGCCCACCTAGACTAGCGGGCACAGATACGCAGTATTTT,CASSPPRLAGTDTQYF
TRBJ1-4,-,TRBV29-1,-,TGCAGCGTACTCCAGGGGAATAATGAAAAACTGTTTTTT,CSVLQGNNEKLFF
TRBJ2-7,TRBD1,TRBV29-1,-,TGCAGCGTGCGGGGACAGGGGCCCTACGAGCAGTACTTC,CSVRGQGPYEQYF
TRBJ2-4,-,TRBV29-1,-,TGCAGCGTTGAAGGGGGCAAAAACATTCAGTACTTC,CSVEGGKNIQYF
TRBJ2-5,-,TRBV7-8,few,TGTGCCAGCAGCTTACAGTCAACAAGTCTGCGAGAGACCCAGTACTTC,CASSLQSTSLRETQYF
TRBJ2-7,TRBD2,TRBV29-1,-,TGCAGCGTTGACGGGGGGGACGCCACCTACGAGCAGTACTTC,CSVDGGDATYEQYF
TRBJ1-1,-,TRBV29-1,-,TGCAGCGTTGAGAGTTACAACACTGAAGCTTTCTTT,CSVESYNTEAFF
TRBJ2-2,-,TRBV29-1,-,TGCAGCGCCGACCTTCAGGGCGTCGGGGAGCTGTTTTTT,CSADLQGVGELFF
TRBJ2-5,TRBD1,TRBV4-3,few,TGCGCCAGCAGCCAAGGACAGGGGGCCAAAGAGACCCAGTACTTC,CASSQGQGAKETQYF
TRBJ2-3,-,TRBV29-1,few,TGCAGCGTTGGTTTAGCTGCTAGCACAGATACGCAGTATTTT,CSVGLAASTDTQYF
TRBJ2-1,TRBD1,TRBV27,-,TGTGCCAGCGGACTCCGGGACAGGGCCGATGAGCAGTTCTTC,CASGLRDRADEQFF
TRBJ2-2,-,TRBV29-1,few,TGCAGCGTCCCACTTGGGACCGGGGAGCTGTTTTTT,CSVPLGTGELFF
TRBJ2-3,-,TRBV9,-,TGTGCCAGCAGCGTAGTAGCGAACACAGATACGCAGTATTTT,CASSVVANTDTQYF
TRBJ2-3,-,TRBV13,-,TGTGCCAGCAGCCCCTGGACCTCCCTCGGCACAGATACGCAGTATTTT,CASSPWTSLGTDTQYF
TRBJ2-7,TRBD2,TRBV5-1,-,TGCGCCAGCAGCTTGAAAACTAGCGGGGTAGGGGAGCAGTACTTC,CASSLKTSGVGEQYF
TRBJ2-3,-,TRBV19,-,TGTGCCAGTACAGGGGATAACACAGATACGCAGTATTTT,CASTGDNTDTQYF
TRBJ1-1,-,TRBV9,-,TGTGCCAGCAGCGGCTCGCTGGACAGTCCCATGAACACTGAAGCTTTCTTT,CASSGSLDSPMNTEAFF
TRBJ1-2,-,TRBV7-2,-,TGTGCCAGCAGCCCCGGACAGACCTATGGCTACACCTTC,CASSPGQTYGYTF
TRBJ1-2,TRBD1,TRBV28,few,TGTGCCAGCAGATCACAGGGGCACTATGGCTACACCTTC,CASRSQGHYGYTF
TRBJ2-2,-,TRBV7-2,-,TGTGCCAGCAGCTTAGCATCACTAGCCGTGAACACCGGGGAGCTGTTTTTT,CASSLASLAVNTGELFF
TRBJ1-1,-,TRBV30,few,TGTGCCTGGAGTTCCCCTTGGAGTTACACTGAAGCTTTCTTT,CAWSSPWSYTEAFF
TRBJ2-7,TRBD1,TRBV27,-,TGTGCCAGCGGTTTACAGGGGAACCTCTACGAGCAGTACTTC,CASGLQGNLYEQYF
TRBJ2-5,TRBD2,TRBV19,-,TGTGCCAGTAGAGGACTAGCGGGGGACTACTGGGGAGAGACCCAGTACTTC,CASRGLAGDYWGETQYF
TRBJ1-3,TRBD1,TRBV7-2,-,TGTGCCAGCACCCCGGACAGGGGACACACCATATATTTT,CASTPDRGHTIYF
TRBJ1-2,-,TRBV30,-,TGTGCCTGGAGTGTACGTCAGAAATATGGCTACACCTTC,CAWSVRQKYGYTF
TRBJ1-5,TRBD1,TRBV27,few,TGTGCCAGCAGTTTGCGGACAGGGGCTGGTCAGCCCCAGCATTTT,CASSLRTGAGQPQHF
TRBJ2-3,-,TRBV13,-,TGTGCCAGCAGCCTAGGGACCCCTTCGGGGCCAGATACGCAGTATTTT,CASSLGTPSGPDTQYF
TRBJ1-1,TRBD1,TRBV29-1,few,TGCAGCGTTTCCCCCGACAGGGTGAACACTGAAGCTTTCTTT,CSVSPDRVNTEAFF
TRBJ2-1,-,TRBV9,few,TGTGCCAGCAGCGTAGACGGATACAATGAGCAGTTCTTC,CASSVDGYNEQFF
TRBJ2-7,-,TRBV29-1,-,TGCAGCGTTGAAAGCGACATGAGCTCCTACGAGCAGTACTTC,CSVESDMSSYEQYF
TRBJ2-3,-,TRBV5-1,few,TGCGCCAGCAGCTTGGAGTGGGGACTCACAGATACGCAGTATTTT,CASSLEWGLTDTQYF
TRBJ2-5,-,TRBV7-9,-,TGTGCCAGCAGCTTAGGGGGTGGAGAGACCCAGTACTTC,CASSLGGGETQYF